A selection of T cell receptor beta chains follows, all from one sample in a study of T cell responses to AZD1222 COVID-19 vaccine. Sequencing used immunoSEQ multiplex PCR; TCRdb keeps in-frame clones, though not all of them. Among around 130,000 clones, roughly 93% were seen once, and the ten largest hold around 3.1%. The sample in question was peripheral blood, obtained on day 0 of AZD1222 vaccination. All receptors come from an adult in good health. CDR3s include the opening cysteine and the closing phenylalanine or tryptophan. D genes are given only for firm matches. For some rows the clone size is stated as once, few or many, or as a class when expanded; others skip it.

j_call: TRBJ1-5; v_call: TRBV5-1; d_call: NA; clone_size: NA; cdr3_aa: CASSLDGGVQPQHF; cdr3_nt: TGCGCCAGCAGCTTGGATGGGGGAGTACAGCCCCAGCATTTT
j_call: TRBJ2-7; v_call: TRBV7-7; d_call: TRBD1; clone_size: NA; cdr3_aa: CASSLEFGTESYEQYF; cdr3_nt: TGTGCTAGCAGCTTAGAGTTTGGGACAGAGAGTTACGAGCAGTACTTC
j_call: TRBJ2-7; v_call: TRBV3-1/TRBV3-2; d_call: TRBD1; clone_size: NA; cdr3_aa: CASSQEQGGGYEQYF; cdr3_nt: TGTGCCAGCAGCCAAGAACAGGGGGGCGGCTACGAGCAGTACTTC
j_call: TRBJ1-5; v_call: TRBV28; d_call: NA; clone_size: once; cdr3_aa: CASSLGQQPQHF; cdr3_nt: TGTGCCAGCAGCTTAGGACAGCAGCCCCAGCATTTT
j_call: TRBJ1-6; v_call: TRBV28; d_call: NA; clone_size: NA; cdr3_aa: CASSLGGRSPLHF; cdr3_nt: TGTGCCAGCAGCCTGGGGGGGCGTTCACCCCTCCACTTT
j_call: TRBJ2-5; v_call: TRBV5-6; d_call: NA; clone_size: NA; cdr3_aa: CASRRDYQETQYF; cdr3_nt: TGTGCCAGCAGGCGGGACTACCAAGAGACCCAGTACTTC
j_call: TRBJ2-7; v_call: TRBV5-1; d_call: TRBD2; clone_size: NA; cdr3_aa: CASSLGGSSYEQYF; cdr3_nt: TGCGCCAGCAGCTTGGGCGGGAGCTCCTACGAGCAGTACTTC
j_call: TRBJ1-2; v_call: TRBV7-6; d_call: TRBD1; clone_size: NA; cdr3_aa: CASSGGDRVYGYTF; cdr3_nt: TGTGCCAGCAGCGGAGGGGACAGAGTCTATGGCTACACCTTC
j_call: TRBJ2-5; v_call: TRBV7-9; d_call: NA; clone_size: NA; cdr3_aa: CASSSVPTETQYF; cdr3_nt: TGTGCCAGCAGCTCGGTACCCACAGAGACCCAGTACTTC
j_call: TRBJ2-3; v_call: TRBV7-2; d_call: NA; clone_size: NA; cdr3_aa: CASSLVGQQGADTQYF; cdr3_nt: TGTGCCAGCAGCTTAGTAGGGCAGCAAGGGGCAGATACGCAGTATTTT
j_call: TRBJ2-7; v_call: TRBV29-1; d_call: NA; clone_size: NA; cdr3_aa: CSVAPPGRTYEQYF; cdr3_nt: TGCAGCGTTGCTCCGCCAGGACGAACCTACGAGCAGTACTTC
j_call: TRBJ1-6; v_call: TRBV27; d_call: NA; clone_size: NA; cdr3_aa: CASSLISSYNSPLHF; cdr3_nt: TGTGCCAGCAGTTTAATAAGCTCCTATAATTCACCCCTCCACTTT
j_call: TRBJ1-1; v_call: TRBV27; d_call: NA; clone_size: NA; cdr3_aa: CASSRNRGASMWNTEAFF; cdr3_nt: TGTGCCAGCAGTCGTAACCGAGGGGCAAGTATGTGGAACACTGAAGCTTTCTTT
j_call: TRBJ1-2; v_call: TRBV3-1/TRBV3-2; d_call: TRBD1; clone_size: NA; cdr3_aa: CASSQGQGDYGYTF; cdr3_nt: TGTGCCAGCAGCCAAGGACAGGGGGACTATGGCTACACCTTC
j_call: TRBJ2-7; v_call: TRBV4-1; d_call: TRBD2; clone_size: NA; cdr3_aa: CASSPFLSGGDYEQYF; cdr3_nt: TGCGCCAGCAGCCCCTTTCTTTCCGGGGGGGACTACGAGCAGTACTTC
j_call: TRBJ2-4; v_call: TRBV6-4; d_call: NA; clone_size: NA; cdr3_aa: CASTTDSEQYF; cdr3_nt: TGTGCCAGCACTACCGACAGCGAACAGTACTTC
j_call: TRBJ1-1; v_call: TRBV7-9; d_call: NA; clone_size: NA; cdr3_aa: CASSLVGRGGEAFF; cdr3_nt: TGTGCCAGCAGCTTAGTAGGACGGGGAGGTGAAGCTTTCTTT
j_call: TRBJ1-2; v_call: TRBV28; d_call: TRBD1; clone_size: NA; cdr3_aa: CASSTRTGGRWGDGYTF; cdr3_nt: TGTGCCAGCAGTACGCGGACAGGGGGAAGGTGGGGTGATGGCTACACCTTC
j_call: TRBJ2-7; v_call: TRBV6-1; d_call: NA; clone_size: NA; cdr3_aa: CASSDPGEQYF; cdr3_nt: TGTGCCAGCAGTGACCCGGGAGAGCAGTACTTC
j_call: TRBJ2-7; v_call: TRBV9; d_call: TRBD2; clone_size: few; cdr3_aa: CASSVAASGFSYEQYF; cdr3_nt: TGTGCCAGCAGCGTAGCAGCTAGCGGGTTCTCCTACGAGCAGTACTTC
j_call: TRBJ1-2; v_call: TRBV9; d_call: NA; clone_size: NA; cdr3_aa: CASSVEGNFGYTF; cdr3_nt: TGTGCCAGCAGCGTAGAGGGAAACTTCGGCTACACCTTC
j_call: TRBJ1-2; v_call: TRBV6-2/TRBV6-3; d_call: NA; clone_size: NA; cdr3_aa: CASSYSEYGYTF; cdr3_nt: TGTGCCAGCAGTTACTCAGAATATGGCTACACCTTC